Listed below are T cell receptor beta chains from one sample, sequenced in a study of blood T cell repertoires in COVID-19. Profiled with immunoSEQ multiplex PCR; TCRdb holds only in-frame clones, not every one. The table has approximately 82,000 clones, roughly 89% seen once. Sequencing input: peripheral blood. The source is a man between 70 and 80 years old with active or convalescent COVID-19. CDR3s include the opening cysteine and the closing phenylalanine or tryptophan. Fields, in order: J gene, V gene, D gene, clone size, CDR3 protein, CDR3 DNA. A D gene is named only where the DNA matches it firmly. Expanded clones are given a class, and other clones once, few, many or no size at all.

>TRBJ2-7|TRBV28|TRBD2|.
CASSINTGTSGRHEQYF
TGTGCCAGCAGTATCAACACCGGGACTAGCGGGAGGCACGAGCAGTACTTC
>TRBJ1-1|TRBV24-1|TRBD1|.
CATSEGDREGGGPHF
TGTGCCACCAGTGAAGGGGACAGGGAAGGAGGGGGACCCCATTTT
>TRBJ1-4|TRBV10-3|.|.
CAISGEQKPPKLFF
TGTGCCATCAGTGGCGAGCAAAAACCCCCCAAACTGTTTTTT
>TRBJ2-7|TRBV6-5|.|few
CAAGQTRSYEQYF
TGTGCCGCAGGCCAAACCCGCTCCTACGAGCAGTACTTC
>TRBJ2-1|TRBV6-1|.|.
CASSEVRGSEQFF
TGTGCCAGCAGTGAAGTAAGGGGGAGTGAGCAGTTCTTC
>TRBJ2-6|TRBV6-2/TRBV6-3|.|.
CASSSPTGTQGISGANVLTF
TGTGCCAGCAGTAGCCCGACCGGGACACAGGGAATCTCTGGGGCCAACGTCCTGACTTTC
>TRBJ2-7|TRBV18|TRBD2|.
CASSHAGTSGTYEQYF
TGTGCCAGCTCACATGCCGGGACTAGCGGGACCTACGAGCAGTACTTC
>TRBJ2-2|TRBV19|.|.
CASSIRRGADTGELFF
TGTGCCAGTAGTATTAGGAGGGGCGCGGACACCGGGGAGCTGTTTTTT
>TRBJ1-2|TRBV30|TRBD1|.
CAWDPGQRTNYGYTF
TGTGCCTGGGACCCGGGACAGCGAACTAACTATGGCTACACCTTC
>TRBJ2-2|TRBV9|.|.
CASSPSGITGELFF
TGTGCCAGCAGCCCCTCAGGGATCACCGGGGAGCTGTTTTTT
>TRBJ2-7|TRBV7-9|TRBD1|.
CASSSGQDSYEQYF
TGTGCCAGCAGCTCTGGACAGGACTCCTACGAGCAGTACTTC
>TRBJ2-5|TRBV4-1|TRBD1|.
CASSQNTWTGRETQYF
TGCGCCAGCAGCCAAAACACTTGGACAGGGAGGGAGACCCAGTACTTC
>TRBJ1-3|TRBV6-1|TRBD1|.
CASSDRGSSGNTIYF
TGTGCCAGCAGTGACAGGGGGTCCTCTGGAAACACCATATATTTT
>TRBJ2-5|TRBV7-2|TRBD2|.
CASSKEGLAGLGETQYF
TGTGCCAGCAGCAAAGAGGGACTAGCGGGTCTGGGAGAGACCCAGTACTTC
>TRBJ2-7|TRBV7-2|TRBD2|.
CASSLGSGSPYEQYF
TGTGCCAGCAGCTTAGGGAGCGGGAGTCCGTACGAGCAGTACTTC
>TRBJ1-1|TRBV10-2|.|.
CATSERALRGENEAFF
TGCGCCACCAGCGAAAGAGCCCTTCGGGGAGAGAATGAAGCTTTCTTT
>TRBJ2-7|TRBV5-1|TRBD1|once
CASSPDRGSYEQYF
TGCGCCAGCAGCCCGGACAGGGGATCCTACGAGCAGTACTTC
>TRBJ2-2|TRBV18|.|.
CASSPGLAGSANTGELFF
TGTGCCAGCTCACCGGGGCTCGCAGGGTCCGCGAACACCGGGGAGCTGTTTTTT
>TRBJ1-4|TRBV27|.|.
CASSLEGATNEKLFF
TGTGCCAGCAGTTTGGAGGGCGCAACTAATGAAAAACTGTTTTTT
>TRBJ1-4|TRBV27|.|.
CASNRGGNNEKLFF
TGTGCCAGCAACCGTGGGGGGAATAATGAAAAACTGTTTTTT
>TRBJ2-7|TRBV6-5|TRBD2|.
CASRVQAGLYEQYF
TGTGCCAGCAGGGTCCAAGCGGGACTCTACGAGCAGTACTTC
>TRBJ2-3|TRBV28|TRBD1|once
CASSLAGTGGADTQYF
TGTGCCAGCAGTTTAGCCGGGACAGGGGGCGCGGATACGCAGTATTTT
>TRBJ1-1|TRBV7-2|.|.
CASSLRRGTRGAFF
TGTGCCAGCAGCTTGAGGCGTGGCACCCGAGGAGCTTTCTTT
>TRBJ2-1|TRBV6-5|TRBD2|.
CASRTGLAGGNEQFF
TGTGCCAGCAGGACCGGACTAGCGGGAGGGAATGAGCAGTTCTTC
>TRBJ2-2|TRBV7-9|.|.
CASSIRGFTGELFF
TGTGCCAGCAGCATACGAGGGTTCACCGGGGAGCTGTTTTTT
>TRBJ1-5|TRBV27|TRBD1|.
CASKSWGRGPNQPQHF
TGTGCCAGCAAATCCTGGGGCAGGGGGCCCAATCAGCCCCAGCATTTT
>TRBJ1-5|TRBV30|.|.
CAWSGGDQPQHF
TGTGCCTGGAGTGGGGGCGATCAGCCCCAGCATTTT
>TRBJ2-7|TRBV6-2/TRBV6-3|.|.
CASSYSINRRSSYEQYF
TGTGCCAGCAGTTACTCGATCAACAGGAGAAGCTCCTACGAGCAGTACTTC
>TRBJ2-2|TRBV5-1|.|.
CASSLGAASTGELFF
TGCGCCAGCAGCTTGGGAGCGGCGTCCACCGGGGAGCTGTTTTTT
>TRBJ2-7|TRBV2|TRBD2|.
CASSGERESEQYF
TGTGCCAGCAGTGGGGAGCGGGAGAGCGAGCAGTACTTC
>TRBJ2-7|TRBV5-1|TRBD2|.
CASSLAGTRTYEQYF
TGCGCCAGCAGCTTGGCCGGGACTAGGACCTACGAGCAGTACTTC
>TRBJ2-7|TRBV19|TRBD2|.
CASSIGTGGSYEQYF
TGTGCCAGTAGTATAGGAACGGGGGGTTCCTACGAGCAGTACTTC
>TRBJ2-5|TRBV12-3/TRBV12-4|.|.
CASSLSAETQYF
TGTGCCAGCAGTTTAAGCGCGGAGACCCAGTACTTC
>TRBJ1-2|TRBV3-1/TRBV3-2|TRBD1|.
CASSHQGANYGYTF
TGTGCCAGCAGCCACCAGGGGGCTAACTATGGCTACACCTTC
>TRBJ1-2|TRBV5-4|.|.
CASSLYEGIRNGYTF
TGTGCCAGCAGCTTGTACGAGGGAATAAGAAATGGCTACACCTTC
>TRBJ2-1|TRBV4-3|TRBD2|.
CASSQDELIGLAGVRNEQFF
TGCGCCAGCAGCCAAGATGAACTAATAGGACTAGCGGGAGTTAGAAATGAGCAGTTCTTC
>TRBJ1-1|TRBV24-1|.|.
CATSDHGQTEAFF
TGTGCCACCAGTGATCACGGACAGACTGAAGCTTTCTTT
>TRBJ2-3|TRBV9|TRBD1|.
CASSVGTGSTDTQYF
TGTGCCAGCAGCGTAGGGACAGGGAGTACAGATACGCAGTATTTT
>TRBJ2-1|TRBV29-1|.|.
CSVFDPAGYNEQFF
TGCAGCGTTTTCGACCCGGCGGGTTACAATGAGCAGTTCTTC
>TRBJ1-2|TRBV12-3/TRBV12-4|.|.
CASSGQPNYGYTF
TGTGCCAGCAGTGGGCAGCCCAACTATGGCTACACCTTC
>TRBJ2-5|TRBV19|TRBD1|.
CASTKQGDQETQYF
TGTGCCAGTACCAAACAGGGGGATCAAGAGACCCAGTACTTC
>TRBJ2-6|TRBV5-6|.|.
CASSLVPGSGANVLTF
TGTGCCAGCAGCTTGGTTCCAGGTTCTGGGGCCAACGTCCTGACTTTC
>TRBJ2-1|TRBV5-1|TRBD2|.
CASSPGTSSWEQFF
TGCGCCAGCAGCCCCGGGACTAGCTCTTGGGAGCAGTTCTTC
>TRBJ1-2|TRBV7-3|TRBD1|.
CASSPGQSYGYTF
TGTGCCAGCAGCCCGGGACAGTCCTATGGCTACACCTTC
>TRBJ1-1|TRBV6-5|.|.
CASRSPGGRGTEAFF
TGTGCCAGCAGGTCCCCGGGAGGACGAGGGACTGAAGCTTTCTTT
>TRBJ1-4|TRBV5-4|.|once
CASSSGGKNEKLFF
TGTGCCAGCAGCTCTGGCGGAAAGAATGAAAAACTGTTTTTT
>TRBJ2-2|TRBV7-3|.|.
CASSLSGTGELFF
TGTGCCAGCAGCTTAAGCGGCACCGGGGAGCTGTTTTTT
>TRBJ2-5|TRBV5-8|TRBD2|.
CASSKGGGAEETQYF
TGTGCCAGCAGCAAAGGCGGGGGGGCAGAAGAGACCCAGTACTTC
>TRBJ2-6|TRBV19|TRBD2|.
CASSYTPRGGRGSGANVLTF
TGTGCCAGTAGTTACACACCTCGGGGGGGAAGGGGTTCTGGGGCCAACGTCCTGACTTTC
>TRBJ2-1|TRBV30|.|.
CAWTGLSSYNEQFF
TGTGCCTGGACTGGTCTTAGCTCCTACAATGAGCAGTTCTTC
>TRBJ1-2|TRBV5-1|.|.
CASRRGGSNYGYTF
TGCGCCAGTAGACGCGGGGGATCTAACTATGGCTACACCTTC
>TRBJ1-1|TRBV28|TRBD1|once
CASSPPGQGRTEAFF
TGTGCCAGCAGTCCCCCGGGACAGGGGAGGACTGAAGCTTTCTTT
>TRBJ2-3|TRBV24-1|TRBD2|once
CATSEMAGGKDTQSF
TGTGCCACCAGTGAAATGGCGGGAGGGAAAGATACGCAGTCTTTT
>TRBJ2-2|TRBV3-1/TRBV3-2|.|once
CASSQGLLATGELFF
TGTGCCAGCAGCCAAGGGCTCCTAGCGACCGGGGAGCTGTTTTTT
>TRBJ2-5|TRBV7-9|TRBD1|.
CASSDPTGGRETQYF
TGTGCCAGCAGCGACCCTACAGGGGGCCGGGAGACCCAGTACTTC